These 27 T cell receptor beta chains came from one sample sequenced in a study of T cells in tuberculosis. TCRdb's table, derived via immunoSEQ multiplex PCR, lists solely in-frame clones and lacks some. The table lists more than 35,000 clones, 90% to 95% of them singletons. The sequenced material came from PBMCs. The receptor set was obtained from a donor between 5 and 29 years old with latent tuberculosis or without tuberculosis infection. Some clones in this sample may be carry-over from other donors' samples.

Only one count was recorded for this clone. CDR3 sequence reads: CASSIVQDSGQPQHF. DNA of the CDR3: TGTGCCAGTAGTATAGTACAGGATTCTGGTCAGCCCCAGCATTTT. The V call is TRBV19, the J call TRBJ1-5, with a possible D match to TRBD1 (5 bases). Germline V gives CDR1 LNHDA, CDR2 SQIVND (reference sequence). This CDR3 contains 15 residues. V was trimmed by 1 base and J by 6 bases, leaving 13 bases between them.

The rearrangement links TRBV6-5 to TRBJ2-7; TRBD2 is a possible D gene (5 bases). CDR3 length: 13 residues. V gave up 6 bases and J gave up 0 bases, with 9 bases separating them. Per the germline V gene, CDR1 is MNHEY and CDR2 is SVGAGI. CDR3 in amino acids: CASRDSSSYEQYV. Written as DNA, the CDR3 is TGTGCCAGCAGGGACTCGAGCTCCTACGAGCAGTACGTC.

The genes are TRBV6-5 and TRBJ1-1, with 8 bases lining up with TRBD1. The V gene's germline CDR1 is MNHEY and CDR2 SVGAGI. The junction had 11 bases not matched to a gene; V was cut back by 7 bases and J by 4 bases. The CDR3 has 15 residues. The CDR3 spells CASTLTGGGSTEAFF. CDR3 DNA: TGTGCCAGCACCTTAACAGGGGGGGGATCCACTGAAGCTTTCTTT.

CDR3 region: CASGAGSTDTQYF. CDR3 nucleotide sequence: TGCGCCAGCGGTGCGGGGAGCACAGATACGCAGTATTTT. The J gene is TRBJ2-3, the V gene TRBV5-1, with a tentative D call TRBD2 (6 bases). The germline gives CDR1 SGHRS, CDR2 YFSETQ. With 7 bases removed from V and 0 bases from J, the gap between germline ends came to 9 bases. The CDR3 sequence is 13 residues long.

Written as DNA, the CDR3 is TGTGCCAGCAGCCGTGGGACAGCTGGAAACACCATATATTTT. Amino acids: CASSRGTAGNTIYF. The V gene is TRBV11-2, the J gene TRBJ1-3, with TRBD1 matching 7 bases. CDR3 length equals 14 residues. Trimming cost V 5 bases and J 2 bases; bases outside gene matches: 3. Germline CDR1 SGHAT, CDR2 FQNNGV.

This chain connects TRBV7-2 to TRBJ1-4; TRBD1 matches 8 bases. CDR1 and CDR2 (germline): SGHTA, FQGNSA. V gave up 2 bases and J gave up 7 bases; unmatched junction bases: 3. CDR3 size: 14 residues. As DNA, the CDR3 is TGTGCCAGCAGCTTACCAGGGGGCGTTGAAAAACTGTTTTTT. It encodes CASSLPGGVEKLFF.

V usage is TRBV9 and J usage is TRBJ1-6, with 8 bases lining up with TRBD1. Germline-derived CDR1 and CDR2 are SGDLS and YYNGEE. Trimming took 0 bases from V and 11 from J; bases not matched to a gene: 19. There are 19 residues in the CDR3. The DNA for the CDR3 is TGTGCCAGCAGCGTAGGCTTGACAGGGGCTCCGCCGGGGTCAACACCCCTCCACTTT. It yields the protein CASSVGLTGAPPGSTPLHF.

The rearrangement uses TRBV7-2 and TRBJ1-5, with 7 bases lining up with TRBD1. V shed 5 bases, J shed 2 bases, and the junction held 6 bases outside the gene matches. CDR1 is SGHTA and CDR2 is FQGNSA in the germline V gene. The CDR3 runs 15 residues. CDR3 residues: CASSVNRGGNQPQHF. CDR3 DNA: TGTGCCAGCAGCGTCAACAGGGGCGGCAATCAGCCCCAGCATTTT.

This rearrangement joins TRBV4-3 to TRBJ2-2; the match to TRBD1 covers 8 bases. CDR3 length equals 15 residues. Looked up from germline, CDR1 is LGHNA and CDR2 is YSLEER. The ends lost 3 bases at V and 1 base at J; junction bases unmatched: 1. CDR3: CASSQDRVNTGELFF. DNA of the CDR3: TGCGCCAGCAGCCAGGACAGGGTGAACACCGGGGAGCTGTTTTTT.

This clone showed up just once. The chain employs TRBV11-2 and TRBJ1-2; D is unresolved. The V and J ends lost 0 bases and 4 bases respectively, with 12 bases between them. This CDR3 has 15 residues. Germline assignment: CDR1 SGHAT and CDR2 FQNNGV. DNA of the CDR3: TGTGCCAGCAGCTTAGACACTGGGAGTCCCTATGGCTACACCTTC. Amino acids: CASSLDTGSPYGYTF.

The chain uses TRBV11-2 and TRBJ2-7; weak D call: TRBD2 (7 bases). Trimming removed 5 bases at V and 0 bases at J, with 20 bases between. The V gene's germline CDR1 is SGHAT and CDR2 FQNNGV. The CDR3 runs 17 residues. CDR3 in amino acids: CASSELGGPRSSYEQYF. The DNA for the CDR3 is TGTGCCAGCAGCGAACTCGGGGGGCCCAGGAGCTCCTACGAGCAGTACTTC.

This sequence joins TRBV7-7 and TRBJ2-1; D unclear. V gave up 0 bases and J gave up 0 bases, with 6 bases separating them. Germline CDR1 and CDR2: SSHAT and FNYEAQ (reference sequence). This CDR3 has 15 residues. The CDR3 loop is CASSLAPSSYNEQFF. The CDR3 nucleotides read TGTGCCAGCAGCTTAGCGCCCAGCTCCTACAATGAGCAGTTCTTC.

V gene TRBV7-9 combines with J gene TRBJ2-3, with 11 bases fitting TRBD2. The CDR3 has 17 residues. The germline CDR1 and CDR2 sequences are SEHNR and FQNEAQ (reference sequence). The V segment lost 1 base and the J segment 4 bases; nucleotides outside the gene matches: 7. CDR3 bases: TGTGCCAGCAGCTTAGAGACTAGCGGGGTATTCCCAGATACGCAGTATTTT. Translating it yields CASSLETSGVFPDTQYF.

This clone appeared a single time. The rearrangement links TRBV29-1 to TRBJ1-1; TRBD1 matches 9 bases. Germline CDR1 and CDR2: SQVTM and ANQGSEA. After removal of 0 bases from V and 3 bases from J, the junction contained 11 bases not matched to a gene. The CDR3 runs 17 residues. The CDR3 nucleotides read TGCAGCGTTGAAGATCTCGGGACAGGGTTTCGGGACACTGAAGCTTTCTTT. As protein: CSVEDLGTGFRDTEAFF.

This chain uses TRBV6-5 with TRBJ2-7, with D unclear. V was pared by 0 bases and J by 5 bases, with 8 bases between. Germline V lookup: CDR1 MNHEY, CDR2 SVGAGI. This CDR3 has 13 residues. The CDR3 DNA follows: TGTGCCAGCAGTTACTCGCGGTACAACGAGCAGTACTTC. It codes for CASSYSRYNEQYF.

This clone was observed a single time. The rearrangement joins TRBV7-2 to TRBJ2-6; 8 nucleotides agree with TRBD1. CDR1 and CDR2 from the germline V gene are SGHTA and FQGNSA. With V trimmed by 2 bases and J by 4 bases, 4 bases remained unmatched. CDR3 length: 16 residues. CDR3 residues: CASSLRTGTGANVLTF. CDR3 DNA: TGTGCCAGCAGCTTAAGGACAGGGACGGGGGCCAACGTCCTGACTTTC.

The rearrangement links TRBV7-3 to TRBJ1-1; D remains ambiguous. Germline values: CDR1 SGHTA, CDR2 FQGTGA. The CDR3 totals 17 residues. V was clipped by 1 base and J by 1 base, with 16 bases between them. DNA of the CDR3: TGTGCCAGCAGCTTAAACCAGATACACCCCGAGAACACTGAAGCTTTCTTT. This sequence encodes CASSLNQIHPENTEAFF.

This clone has only one observation. The J gene is TRBJ1-6, the V gene TRBV18; 7 bases are a match to TRBD1. This CDR3 has 16 residues. The junction had 12 bases not matched to a gene; V was cut back by 6 bases and J by 7 bases. Germline-derived CDR1 and CDR2 are KGHSH and LQKENI. The CDR3 loop reads CASSVASGTENSPLHF. The CDR3 DNA is TGTGCCAGCTCCGTCGCCTCCGGGACAGAGAATTCACCCCTCCACTTT. Looking up the rest from reference TRBV18 and TRBJ1-6 gives the full variable domain: NAGVMQNPRHLVRRRGQEARLRCSPMKGHSHVYWYRQLPEEGLKFMVYLQKENIIDESGMPKERFSAEFPKEGPSILRIQQVVRGDSAAYFCASSVASGTENSPLHFGNGTRLTVT.

The CDR3 sequence: CASAGTYNEQFF. The CDR3 nucleotides are TGCGCCAGCGCGGGAACCTACAATGAGCAGTTCTTC. The chain joins TRBV5-1 to TRBJ2-1, with D possibly matching TRBD2 (6 bases). Germline CDR1 reads SGHRS; CDR2 reads YFSETQ. Trimming removed 7 bases at V and 2 bases at J, with 7 bases between. This CDR3 is built from 12 residues.

The V and J genes are TRBV5-1 and TRBJ1-1, with 8 bases lining up with TRBD1. The V segment lost 3 bases and the J segment 5 bases; nucleotides outside the gene matches: 12. In germline, CDR1 is SGHRS, CDR2 YFSETQ. The CDR3 covers 16 residues. The CDR3 region is CASSWGQVGVRTEAFF. CDR3 sequence (DNA): TGCGCCAGCAGCTGGGGACAGGTCGGAGTTCGGACTGAAGCTTTCTTT.

This sequence joins TRBV4-3 and TRBJ2-2, with 11 bases identical to TRBD1. V was clipped by 4 bases and J by 1 base; unmatched bases: 2. CDR3 length equals 16 residues. From germline, CDR1 is LGHNA and CDR2 YSLEER. The CDR3 region has the DNA TGCGCCAGCAGCCCCGGGACAGGGGGGAACACCGGGGAGCTGTTTTTT. It encodes CASSPGTGGNTGELFF.

The genes are TRBV7-3 and TRBJ2-1; 7 bases are a match to TRBD2. J was trimmed by 7 bases and V by 4 bases; bases with no gene match: 4. Germline V gives CDR1 SGHTA, CDR2 FQGTGA. The CDR3 is 13 residues long. The CDR3 DNA is TGTGCCAGCAGCTCCCTGGGGGGGAATGAGCAGTTCTTC. Its protein product is CASSSLGGNEQFF.

This chain uses TRBV7-8 with TRBJ1-4; D remains ambiguous. The germline V and J ends were trimmed by 8 bases and 6 bases, with 13 bases remaining between them. Germline-derived CDR1 and CDR2 are SGHVS and FQNEAQ. The CDR3 is made up of 13 amino acids. The CDR3, as DNA: TGTGCCAGCCGTCGGAGGGCGGATGAAAAACTGTTTTTT. It is translated as CASRRRADEKLFF.

This chain uses TRBV6-5 with TRBJ2-2; TRBD2 agrees at 8 bases. The germline gives CDR1 MNHEY, CDR2 SVGAGI. The CDR3 length is 16 residues. V lost 2 bases, J lost 6 bases, and 8 bases stayed unmatched. The CDR3 coding sequence is TGTGCCAGCAGTTACACCTCGGGGGGGGACGCCGGGGAGCTGTTTTTT. It specifies CASSYTSGGDAGELFF.

V is TRBV5-1 and J is TRBJ2-7; the D is unclear. Trimming cost V 0 bases and J 3 bases, with 7 bases left between them. The CDR3 is 13 residues long. Germline V gene lookup returns CDR1 SGHRS and CDR2 YFSETQ. DNA for the CDR3: TGCGCCAGCAGCTTGGGAAACAGCTACGAGCAGTACTTC. Encoded protein: CASSLGNSYEQYF. Filled out from reference TRBV5-1 and TRBJ2-7, the complete variable domain reads KAGVTQTPRYLIKTRGQQVTLSCSPISGHRSVSWYQQTPGQGLQFLFEYFSETQRNKGNFPGRFSGRQFSNSRSEMNVSTLELGDSALYLCASSLGNSYEQYFGPGTRLTVT.

The chain couples TRBV2 to TRBJ1-1; D unclear. The V end lost 4 bases, the J end lost 2 bases, and 5 bases lay between the germline ends. Germline V gives CDR1 SNHLY, CDR2 FYNNEI. The CDR3 is 12 residues long. Written as DNA, the CDR3 is TGTGCCAGCAGTGTCTATAACACTGAAGCTTTCTTT. Its translation is CASSVYNTEAFF.

The J gene is TRBJ2-7, the V gene TRBV4-3; 12 bases align to TRBD2. There are 17 residues in the CDR3. The J segment lost 5 bases and the V segment lost 0 bases, leaving 8 bases of the junction unmatched. Germline CDR1 LGHNA, CDR2 YSLEER. DNA of the CDR3: TGCGCCAGCAGCCAAGATTTCGGCCTAGCGGGGGGGAACGAGCAGTACGTC. Translation: CASSQDFGLAGGNEQYV.